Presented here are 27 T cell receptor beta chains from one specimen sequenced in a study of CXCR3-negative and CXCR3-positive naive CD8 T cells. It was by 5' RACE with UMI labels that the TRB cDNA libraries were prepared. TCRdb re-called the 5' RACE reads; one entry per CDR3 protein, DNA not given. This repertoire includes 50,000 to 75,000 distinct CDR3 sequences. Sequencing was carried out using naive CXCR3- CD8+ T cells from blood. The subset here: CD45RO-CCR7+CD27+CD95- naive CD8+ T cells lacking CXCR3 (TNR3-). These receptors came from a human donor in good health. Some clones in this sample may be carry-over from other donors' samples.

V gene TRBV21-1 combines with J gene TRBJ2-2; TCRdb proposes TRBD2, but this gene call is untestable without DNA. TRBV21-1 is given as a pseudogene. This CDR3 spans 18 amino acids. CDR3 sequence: CASSRRGLAGTGTGELFF.

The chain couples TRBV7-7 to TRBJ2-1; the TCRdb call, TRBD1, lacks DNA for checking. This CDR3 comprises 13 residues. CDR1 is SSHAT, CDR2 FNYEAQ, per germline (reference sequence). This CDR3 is CANSLTRDREQFF.

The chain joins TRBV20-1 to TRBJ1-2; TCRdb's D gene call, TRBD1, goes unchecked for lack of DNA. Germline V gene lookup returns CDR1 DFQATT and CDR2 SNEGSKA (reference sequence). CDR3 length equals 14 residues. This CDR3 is CSARAQGSETGYTF.

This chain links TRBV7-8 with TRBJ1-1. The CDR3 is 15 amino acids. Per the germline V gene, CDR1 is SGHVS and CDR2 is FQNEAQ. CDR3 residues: CASSLNRGLNTEAFF.

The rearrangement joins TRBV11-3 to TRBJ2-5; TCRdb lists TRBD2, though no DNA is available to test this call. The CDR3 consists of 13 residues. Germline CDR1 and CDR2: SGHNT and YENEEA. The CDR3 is CASSPPSLETQYF.

CDR3: CSVGDREISYEQYF. V gene TRBV29-1 combines with J gene TRBJ2-7; TCRdb indicates TRBD1, and absent DNA this call remains unverified. Germline V gene lookup returns CDR1 SQVTM and CDR2 ANQGSEA. CDR3 size: 14 residues.

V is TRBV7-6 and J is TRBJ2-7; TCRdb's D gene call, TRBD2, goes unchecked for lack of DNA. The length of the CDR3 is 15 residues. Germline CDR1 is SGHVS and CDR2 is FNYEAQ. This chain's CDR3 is CASSLEGSEGYEQYF. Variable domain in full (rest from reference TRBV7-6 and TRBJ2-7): GAGVSQSPRYKVTKRGQDVALRCDPISGHVSLYWYRQALGQGPEFLTYFNYEAQQDKSGLPNDRFSAERPEGSISTLTIQRTEQRDSAMYRCASSLEGSEGYEQYFGPGTRLTVT.

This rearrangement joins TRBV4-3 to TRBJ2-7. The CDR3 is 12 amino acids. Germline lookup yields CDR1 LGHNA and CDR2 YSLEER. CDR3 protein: CASSQRWDEQYF.

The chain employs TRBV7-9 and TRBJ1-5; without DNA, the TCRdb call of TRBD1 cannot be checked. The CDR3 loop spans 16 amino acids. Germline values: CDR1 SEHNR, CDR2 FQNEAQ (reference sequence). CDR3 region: CASSSIQGGSNQPQHF.

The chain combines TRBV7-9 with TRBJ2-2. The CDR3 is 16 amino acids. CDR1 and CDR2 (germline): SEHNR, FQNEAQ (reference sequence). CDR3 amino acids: CASSFPWRQNTGELFF.

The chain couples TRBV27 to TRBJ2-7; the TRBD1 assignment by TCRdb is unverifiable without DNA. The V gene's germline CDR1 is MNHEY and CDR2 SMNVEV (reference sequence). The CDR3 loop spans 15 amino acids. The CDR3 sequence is CASSLTRGQGYEQYF.

CDR3 sequence reads: CASSPGGVWAEAFF. V and J are TRBV7-2 and TRBJ1-1; TCRdb names TRBD1, which stays unverified in the absence of DNA. CDR1 is SGHTA, CDR2 FQGNSA, per germline. The CDR3 consists of 14 residues.

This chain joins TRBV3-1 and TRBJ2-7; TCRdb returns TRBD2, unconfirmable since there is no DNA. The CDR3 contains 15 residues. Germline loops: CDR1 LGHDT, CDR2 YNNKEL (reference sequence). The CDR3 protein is CASSQDGLPSYEQYF.

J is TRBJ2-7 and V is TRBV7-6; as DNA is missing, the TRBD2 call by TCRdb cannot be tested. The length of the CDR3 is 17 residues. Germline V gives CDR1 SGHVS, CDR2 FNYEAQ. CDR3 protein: CASSPTRLAGGYYEQYF.

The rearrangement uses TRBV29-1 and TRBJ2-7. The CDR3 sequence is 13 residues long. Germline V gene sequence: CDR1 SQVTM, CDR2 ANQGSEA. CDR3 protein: CSVVVRSSYEQYF.

The CDR3: CASSLSELRGTGELFF. This chain uses TRBV5-6 with TRBJ2-2. Germline values: CDR1 SGHDT, CDR2 YYEEEE. The CDR3 totals 16 residues.

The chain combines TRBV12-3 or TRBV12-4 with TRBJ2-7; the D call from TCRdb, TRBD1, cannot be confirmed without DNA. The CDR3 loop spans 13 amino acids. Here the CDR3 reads CASSMGGAYEEYF.

The CDR3 loop reads CASSGRDRQETQYF. The rearrangement uses TRBV7-9 and TRBJ2-5; TCRdb names TRBD1, which stays unverified in the absence of DNA. Germline V gene sequence: CDR1 SEHNR, CDR2 FQNEAQ (reference sequence). There are 14 residues in the CDR3.

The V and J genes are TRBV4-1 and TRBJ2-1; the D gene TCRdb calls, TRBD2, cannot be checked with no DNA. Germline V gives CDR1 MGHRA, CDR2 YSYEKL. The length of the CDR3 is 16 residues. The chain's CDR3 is CASSQLARSSYNEQFF.

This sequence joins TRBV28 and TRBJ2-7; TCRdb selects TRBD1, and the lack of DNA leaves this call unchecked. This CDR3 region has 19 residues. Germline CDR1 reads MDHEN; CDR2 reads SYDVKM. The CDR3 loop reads CASSQVDRGPYLTSYEQYF.

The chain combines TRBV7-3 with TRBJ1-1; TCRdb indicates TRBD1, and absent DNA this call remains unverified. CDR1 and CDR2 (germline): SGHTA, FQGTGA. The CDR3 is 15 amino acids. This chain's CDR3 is CASSVEQGAFTEAFF. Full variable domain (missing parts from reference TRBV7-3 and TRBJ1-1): GAGVSQTPSNKVTEKGKYVELRCDPISGHTALYWYRQSLGQGPEFLIYFQGTGAADDSGLPNDRFFAVRPEGSVSTLKIQRTERGDSAVYLCASSVEQGAFTEAFFGQGTRLTVV.

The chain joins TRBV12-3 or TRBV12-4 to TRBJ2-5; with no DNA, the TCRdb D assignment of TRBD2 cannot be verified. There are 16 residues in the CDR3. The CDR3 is CASSLWLAGVQETQYF.

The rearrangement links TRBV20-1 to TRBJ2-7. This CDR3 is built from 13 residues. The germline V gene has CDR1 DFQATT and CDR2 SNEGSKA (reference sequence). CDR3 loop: CSARGAQSYEQYF.

Here the CDR3 reads CASSFEGPPNVF. The chain recombines TRBV5-1 with TRBJ2-1; with no DNA, the TCRdb D assignment of TRBD2 cannot be verified. The germline V gene has CDR1 SGHRS and CDR2 YFSETQ. The CDR3 contains 12 residues.

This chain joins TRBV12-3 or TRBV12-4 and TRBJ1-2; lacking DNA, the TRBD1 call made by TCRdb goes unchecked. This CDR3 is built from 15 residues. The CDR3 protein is CASSQDRGVNYGYTF.

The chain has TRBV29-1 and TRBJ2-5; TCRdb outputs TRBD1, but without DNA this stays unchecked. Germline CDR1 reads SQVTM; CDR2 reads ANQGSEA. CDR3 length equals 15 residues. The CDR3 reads CSVGLGGRIQETQYF.

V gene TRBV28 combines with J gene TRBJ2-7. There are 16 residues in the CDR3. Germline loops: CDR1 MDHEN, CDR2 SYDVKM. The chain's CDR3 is CASSRWQETSSYEQYF. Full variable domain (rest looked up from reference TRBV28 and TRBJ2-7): DVKVTQSSRYLVKRTGEKVFLECVQDMDHENMFWYRQDPGLGLRLIYFSYDVKMKEKGDIPEGYSVSREKKERFSLILESASTNQTSMYLCASSRWQETSSYEQYFGPGTRLTVT.